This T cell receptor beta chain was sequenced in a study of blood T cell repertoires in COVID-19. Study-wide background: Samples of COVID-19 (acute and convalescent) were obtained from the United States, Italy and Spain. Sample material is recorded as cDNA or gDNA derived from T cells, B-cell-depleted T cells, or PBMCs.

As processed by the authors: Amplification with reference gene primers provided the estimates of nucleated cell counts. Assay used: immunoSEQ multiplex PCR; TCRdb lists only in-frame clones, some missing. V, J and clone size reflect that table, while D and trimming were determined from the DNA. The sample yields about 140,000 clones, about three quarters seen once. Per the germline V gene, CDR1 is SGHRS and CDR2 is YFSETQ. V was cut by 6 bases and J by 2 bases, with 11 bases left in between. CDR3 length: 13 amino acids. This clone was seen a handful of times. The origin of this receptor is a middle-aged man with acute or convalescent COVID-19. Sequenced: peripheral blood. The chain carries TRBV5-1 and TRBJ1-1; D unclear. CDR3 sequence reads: CASKYSPNTEAFF. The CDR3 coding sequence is TGCGCCAGCAAATACAGTCCAAACACTGAAGCTTTCTTT.